This T cell receptor (beta chain) was recovered during a study of naive and memory T cell subsets. CDR3 length equals 14 residues. Trimming stripped 1 base from V and 4 bases from J, with 8 bases between. This clonotype was counted at least ten times. Four PCR rounds used nested alpha and beta constant region primers plus the SP2 primer. Each CDR3 protein gets one entry after TCRdb re-called the 5' RACE reads with MiXCR. The data hold 50,000 to 60,000 distinct CDR3 sequences, with 7.6% observed a single time. TCR cDNA received a 3' ligated oligonucleotide that carried a UMI. The TCR comes from a female donor in good health. This rearrangement joins TRBV12-3 or TRBV12-4 to TRBJ1-3; no firm D call. CDR3 in DNA: TGTGCCAGCAGTTTAGGGGTAATAGGAAACACCATATATTTT. The encoded protein is CASSLGVIGNTIYF.